This T cell receptor beta chain was found in a study of blood T cells in healthy people across ages. General study findings and limits: Observed TCR beta diversity per million T cells went down as age went up. This fall followed a roughly linear course with age.

Per the germline V gene, CDR1 is LGHNA and CDR2 is YNFKEQ. This CDR3 region has 15 residues. V lost 3 bases and J lost 5; bases outside the gene matches: 5. This clonotype was observed a few times. What it binds is unknown. With a J-beta primer mix and a sample-barcoded 5' primer, a second PCR ran 7 to 11 cycles. TCRdb used MiXCR to reprocess the 5' RACE reads, holding one entry per CDR3 protein. The profile covers about 1.4 million distinct CDR3 sequences, with almost 60% appearing a single time and about 6.7% taken by the ten largest. This TCR was recovered from a man between 18 and 35 years old in good health. The specimen sequenced was blood. The rearrangement links TRBV4-2 to TRBJ2-1, with TRBD2 matching over 9 bases. Here the CDR3 DNA reads TGTGCCAGCAGCCAGAGGACTAGCGCCGACAATGAGCAGTTCTTC. Translating gives CASSQRTSADNEQFF.